The entry below describes one T cell receptor (beta chain). The antigen remains undetermined. The CDR3 does not close with the conserved phenylalanine or tryptophan, likely indicating a read error. The entry originates in a study of tumor-infiltrating lymphocytes in primary liver carcinoma. Overall study results and limits: Blood fell significantly below tumors in its top-250-clone fraction (p = 0.039).

DNA and RNA were both co-extracted from about 19-30 mg of bulk tissue that had not been sorted. Per germline, CDR1 SQVTM and CDR2 ANQGSEA. This CDR3 is 16 amino acids long. Trimming pared 1 base from V and 2 bases from J, leaving 17 bases between. Constant-region priming of 500 ng total RNA yielded TCR beta cDNA. A slightly modified ARM-PCR protocol with three nested multiplex PCR rounds produced these TCR beta libraries. The two initial PCR rounds, about 9 cycles each, used TRBV1-TRBV30 forward and C-beta reverse primers. In TCRdb, the multiplex PCR reads were re-called with MiXCR into one record per CDR3 protein. Of just under 95,000 distinct CDR3 sequences listed, around 68% are singletons.

Sequenced: tumor-adjacent normal liver tissue. The sequence was obtained from a man in his forties or fifties with primary liver carcinoma and hepatitis B virus infection. This chain links TRBV29-1 with TRBJ2-5; D is perhaps TRBD2 (5 bases). CDR3 loop: CSVEAGYQWEQETQYL. The CDR3 coding sequence is TGCAGCGTTGAAGCGGGATACCAGTGGGAGCAAGAGACCCAGTACTTA.